These T cell receptor beta chains were read from a single sample in a study of shared clonotypes between healthy human individuals. Profiled with immunoSEQ multiplex PCR; TCRdb holds only in-frame clones, not every one. The repertoire includes about 2.4 million clones, over 85% of them detected once, and over 0.12% sits in the top ten. The sequenced material came from naive CD4+ T cells sorted from blood. The receptors derive from a man aged 18 to 30 in good health. Each CDR3 is given with its conserved first and last residue. D genes are given only for firm matches. Size is omitted from some rows. Given values are once, few, many or a class for expanded clones.

abundance	len	v_gene	d_gene	j_gene	CDR3nt	CDR3aa
few	16	TRBV7-8	.	TRBJ1-1	TGTGCCAGCAGTTTAAACTCGGGACTGGTGAACACTGAAGCTTTCTTT	CASSLNSGLVNTEAFF
.	13	TRBV30	.	TRBJ1-6	TGTGCCTGGGGATCGGACGGACGGTCACCCCTCCACTTT	CAWGSDGRSPLHF
.	15	TRBV28	TRBD1	TRBJ1-6	TGTGCCAGCAAGAGTCCGGGACAGGGGGGTTCACCCCTCCACTTT	CASKSPGQGGSPLHF
.	16	TRBV5-1	TRBD1	TRBJ2-6	TGCGCCAGCAGCTTGGACACAGGGGCTGGGGCCAACGTCCTGACTTTC	CASSLDTGAGANVLTF
.	16	TRBV5-1	.	TRBJ1-1	TGCGCCAGCAGCTTGGGGGCAGGGTTTGCGAGCACTGAAGCTTTCTTT	CASSLGAGFASTEAFF
.	13	TRBV10-3	.	TRBJ2-7	TGTGCCATCAGTTCGGGACTCGTCTACGAGCAGTACTTC	CAISSGLVYEQYF
.	14	TRBV27	TRBD1	TRBJ2-2	TGTGCCAGCAGTTCGGACAGGGTGGCCGGGGAGCTGTTTTTT	CASSSDRVAGELFF
.	12	TRBV11-2	.	TRBJ1-2	TGTGCCAGCAGCTTATACGGGGATGGCTACACCTTC	CASSLYGDGYTF
.	18	TRBV5-1	.	TRBJ1-3	TGCGCCAGCAGCTTGGCTCCCGGGGGGCTTTTCCCCGATATGACCATATATTTT	CASSLAPGGLFPDMTIYF
.	12	TRBV29-1	.	TRBJ1-2	TGCAGCGTTGAGGGTGGAAGTCGAGGCTACACCTTC	CSVEGGSRGYTF
.	16	TRBV4-1	TRBD2	TRBJ2-1	TGCGCCAGCAGCCGCGGACTAGCGGGGGATTACAATGAGCAGTTCTTC	CASSRGLAGDYNEQFF
.	12	TRBV2	.	TRBJ2-7	TGTGCCAGCAGTGTCTCTAGTAGCGAGCAGTACTTC	CASSVSSSEQYF
.	14	TRBV27	.	TRBJ2-1	TGTGCCAGCAGTTTACTGGGACTAGGGGGCCAACAGTTCTTC	CASSLLGLGGQQFF
.	16	TRBV2	TRBD1	TRBJ2-4	TGTGCCAGCAGTGAATGGGACAGGGCAGCCAAAAACATTCAGTACTTC	CASSEWDRAAKNIQYF
.	10	TRBV20-1	.	TRBJ2-3	TGCAGTGCCTTAGGGGATACGCAGTATTTT	CSALGDTQYF
.	14	TRBV6-1	.	TRBJ1-4	TGTGCCAGCAGTGTCTCGTCAACTAATGAAAAACTGTTTTTT	CASSVSSTNEKLFF
.	16	TRBV6-5	.	TRBJ1-2	TGTGCCAGCAGTTACGGGTCGGGGAGACCGAGCTATGGCTACACCTTC	CASSYGSGRPSYGYTF
once	11	TRBV7-8	.	TRBJ2-7	TGTGCCAGCAGCTTTGACTACGAGCAGTACTTC	CASSFDYEQYF
.	14	TRBV6-5	.	TRBJ1-6	TGTGCCAGCACCACACAGGGAGATAATTCACCCCTCCACTTT	CASTTQGDNSPLHF
.	15	TRBV6-5	TRBD1	TRBJ2-2	TGTGCCAGCAGGACCGGGACAGCGAACACCGGGGAGCTGTTTTTT	CASRTGTANTGELFF
.	16	TRBV12-5	TRBD1	TRBJ2-5	TGTGCTAGTGGTTTGAGGACAGGGAGCTCCTCTGAGACCCAGTACTTC	CASGLRTGSSSETQYF
.	16	TRBV10-2	.	TRBJ2-2	TGCGCCAGCAGTGAGTCTCGTGGGGCGAACACCGGGGAGCTGTTTTTT	CASSESRGANTGELFF
.	15	TRBV27	.	TRBJ1-2	TGTGCCAGCAGTTTATACGGTTTAGGGGGGTATGGCTACACCTTC	CASSLYGLGGYGYTF
.	15	TRBV30	TRBD1	TRBJ1-2	TGTGCCTGGAGTGTTGGGACAGGGGTTAACTATGGCTACACCTTC	CAWSVGTGVNYGYTF
.	15	TRBV19	.	TRBJ1-1	TGTGCCAGTAGTATTTCTTGGACGGTAAACACTGAAGCTTTCTTT	CASSISWTVNTEAFF
few	15	TRBV11-2	TRBD1	TRBJ1-6	TGTGCCAGCAGCTTAGCGGGACAGGGGGTTTCACCCCTCCACTTT	CASSLAGQGVSPLHF
.	17	TRBV9	.	TRBJ2-2	TGTGCCAGCAGCGTAGACGGGGGACAGCTAAACACCGGGGAGCTGTTTTTT	CASSVDGGQLNTGELFF
.	15	TRBV2	.	TRBJ2-2	TGTGCCAGCAGTAAGATAACCACGAACACCGGGGAGCTGTTTTTT	CASSKITTNTGELFF
.	14	TRBV28	TRBD1	TRBJ2-7	TGTGCCAGCAGTCAAAGACAGGGGGACTACGAGCAGTACTTC	CASSQRQGDYEQYF
.	13	TRBV7-3	.	TRBJ2-1	TGTGCCAGCAGCTTGTCCGGAAAGGGGGAGCAGTTCTTC	CASSLSGKGEQFF
few	15	TRBV2	.	TRBJ1-1	TGTGCCAGCAGTGAAGCGGGGGGAGGTAGTACTGAAGCTTTCTTT	CASSEAGGGSTEAFF
.	12	TRBV6-6	.	TRBJ2-1	TGTGCCAGCACTCGCCCAGGCAATGAGCAGTTCTTC	CASTRPGNEQFF
.	14	TRBV9	TRBD1	TRBJ2-7	TGTGCCAGCAGCGTTCGGCCAGGGGGCTACGAGCAGTACTTC	CASSVRPGGYEQYF
.	13	TRBV15	.	TRBJ1-1	TGTGCCACCAGCAGAGATTTGACAGCTGAAGCTTTCTTT	CATSRDLTAEAFF
.	15	TRBV19	TRBD1	TRBJ1-6	TGTGCCAGTAGGACGGGACAGGACACCAATTCACCCCTCCACTTT	CASRTGQDTNSPLHF
.	14	TRBV9	.	TRBJ2-1	TGTGCCAGCAGCGTAATCGAGCGTTCTAATGAGCAGTTCTTC	CASSVIERSNEQFF
once	15	TRBV27	.	TRBJ1-1	TGTGCCAGCGTTGCCGGCGGGTTCATGAACACTGAAGCTTTCTTT	CASVAGGFMNTEAFF
.	16	TRBV7-8	TRBD2	TRBJ2-5	TGTGCCAGCAGCTTAGCGCGCGCGGGGGGTGGTGAGACCCAGTACTTC	CASSLARAGGGETQYF
.	15	TRBV28	.	TRBJ1-2	TGTGCCAGCACCCGTGGGACGGAAGGATTTTATGGCTACACCTTC	CASTRGTEGFYGYTF
.	16	TRBV6-6	TRBD1	TRBJ1-1	TGTGCCAGCAGTTACGGACAGGGGGTAGGGGGCACTGAAGCTTTCTTT	CASSYGQGVGGTEAFF
.	15	TRBV7-9	.	TRBJ2-2	TGTGCCAGCAGACTTCCCTTGGGTGGCGCCGGGGAGCTGTTTTTT	CASRLPLGGAGELFF
.	13	TRBV29-1	TRBD1	TRBJ1-4	TGCAGCGCTAAAGGGACAGGGGGCATGAAACTGTTTTTT	CSAKGTGGMKLFF
.	12	TRBV5-1	.	TRBJ2-2	TGCGCCAGCAGTTCGGTGGCCGGGGAGCTGTTTTTT	CASSSVAGELFF
.	13	TRBV4-3	.	TRBJ1-1	TGCGCCAGCAGCCAAGATTCATACACTGAAGCTTTCTTT	CASSQDSYTEAFF
few	15	TRBV7-9	TRBD2	TRBJ2-7	TGTGCCAGCAGCTTAGGACTAGCGGGAGGATACGAGCAGTACTTC	CASSLGLAGGYEQYF
.	14	TRBV5-4	.	TRBJ2-5	TGTGCCAGCAGCTTAGAACAAGCCACGGGGACCCAGTACTTC	CASSLEQATGTQYF
.	15	TRBV28	.	TRBJ2-7	TGTGCCAGCAGTGCCGGGACACTCGGCTCCTACGAGCAGTACTTC	CASSAGTLGSYEQYF
.	15	TRBV28	TRBD1	TRBJ1-3	TGTGCCAGCAGTTACCCAGGGGGAACTGGAAACACCATATATTTT	CASSYPGGTGNTIYF